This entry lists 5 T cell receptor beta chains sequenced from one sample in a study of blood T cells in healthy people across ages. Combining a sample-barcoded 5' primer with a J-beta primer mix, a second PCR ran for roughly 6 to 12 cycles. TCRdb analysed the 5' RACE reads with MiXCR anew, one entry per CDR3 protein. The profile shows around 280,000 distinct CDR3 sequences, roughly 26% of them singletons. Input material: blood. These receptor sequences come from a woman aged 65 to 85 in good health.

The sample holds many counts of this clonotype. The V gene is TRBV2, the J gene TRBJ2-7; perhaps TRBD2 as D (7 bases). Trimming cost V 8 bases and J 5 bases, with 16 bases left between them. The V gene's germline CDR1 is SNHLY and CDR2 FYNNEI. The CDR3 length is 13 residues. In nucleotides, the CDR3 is TGTGCCAGCCGTATAGGGGGAGGGAACGAGCAGTACTTC. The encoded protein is CASRIGGGNEQYF.

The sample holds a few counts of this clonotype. The CDR3 coding sequence is TGTGCCACCAGCAGGTCAGGGGGCTTATCAGAGACCCAGTACTTC. It is translated as CATSRSGGLSETQYF. The chain joins TRBV15 to TRBJ2-5; 8 positions agree with TRBD1. The V and J ends lost 3 bases and 4 bases, in that order; junction bases with no gene match: 7. This CDR3 is 15 amino acids long. Germline V CDR1 and CDR2: LNHNV, YYDKDF (reference sequence).

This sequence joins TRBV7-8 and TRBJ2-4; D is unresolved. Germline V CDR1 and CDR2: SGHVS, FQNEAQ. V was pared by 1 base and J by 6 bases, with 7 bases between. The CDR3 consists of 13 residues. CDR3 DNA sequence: TGTGCCAGCAGCTTAGGGGCGTTAAACATTCAGTACTTC. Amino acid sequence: CASSLGALNIQYF.

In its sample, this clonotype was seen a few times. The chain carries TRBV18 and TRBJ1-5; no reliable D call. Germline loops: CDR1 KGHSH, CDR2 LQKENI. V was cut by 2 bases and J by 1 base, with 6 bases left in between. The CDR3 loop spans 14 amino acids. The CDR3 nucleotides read TGTGCCAGCTCACCAGATAACAGCAATCAGCCCCAGCATTTT. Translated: CASSPDNSNQPQHF.

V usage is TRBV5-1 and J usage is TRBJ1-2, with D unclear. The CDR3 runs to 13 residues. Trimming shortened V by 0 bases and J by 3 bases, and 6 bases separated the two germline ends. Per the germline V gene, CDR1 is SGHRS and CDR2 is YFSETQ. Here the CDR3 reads CASSLVGDYGYTF. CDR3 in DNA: TGCGCCAGCAGCTTGGTTGGGGACTATGGCTACACCTTC.